This T cell receptor beta chain was retrieved from a study of T cell responses to AZD1222 COVID-19 vaccine. The data were produced by immunoSEQ multiplex PCR, yet TCRdb's version contains in-frame clones alone and is incomplete. The sample yields around 140,000 clones, roughly nine tenths seen once. Trimming cost V 6 bases and J 4 bases, with 15 bases left between them. Germline assignment: CDR1 MDHEN and CDR2 SYDVKM. The length of the CDR3 is 14 residues. This sample comprised peripheral blood, obtained on day 0 of AZD1222 vaccination. This sequence was found in an adult in good health. The rearrangement joins TRBV28 to TRBJ1-2; possibly TRBD1 for D (5 bases). The CDR3 is CASRLQGAGYGYTF. CDR3 DNA sequence: TGTGCCAGCAGACTCCAAGGGGCTGGCTATGGCTACACCTTC.